The T cell receptor (beta chain) described here comes from a study of blood T cell repertoires in COVID-19. As for the study in general: Sites in the United States, Italy and Spain provided acute and convalescent COVID-19 samples.

Study processing details: Amplified reference gene primers provided the basis for estimating nucleated cell counts. Clones were read by immunoSEQ multiplex PCR, and TCRdb kept only the in-frame ones, dropping some. V and J calls and clone size follow that table, whereas D and trimming were derived from the DNA. This table holds around 360,000 clones, about 87% found once. Enrollees, roughly 18 to 95 years old, lived in around 23 US areas. Germline CDR1 reads SGDLS; CDR2 reads YYNGEE. CDR3 length equals 16 residues. With V trimmed by 4 bases and J by 2 bases, 8 bases remained unmatched. The J gene is TRBJ2-2, the V gene TRBV9; 7 bases are a match to TRBD2. What was sequenced was PBMCs or T cells enriched from blood (not recorded which). The origin of this receptor is a man aged 35-49 years in a cohort exposed to, infected with or recovered from COVID-19 (not recorded which). CDR3 region: CASSLSSGINTGELFF. The CDR3 DNA follows: TGTGCCAGCAGCCTCTCTAGCGGAATTAACACCGGGGAGCTGTTTTTT.